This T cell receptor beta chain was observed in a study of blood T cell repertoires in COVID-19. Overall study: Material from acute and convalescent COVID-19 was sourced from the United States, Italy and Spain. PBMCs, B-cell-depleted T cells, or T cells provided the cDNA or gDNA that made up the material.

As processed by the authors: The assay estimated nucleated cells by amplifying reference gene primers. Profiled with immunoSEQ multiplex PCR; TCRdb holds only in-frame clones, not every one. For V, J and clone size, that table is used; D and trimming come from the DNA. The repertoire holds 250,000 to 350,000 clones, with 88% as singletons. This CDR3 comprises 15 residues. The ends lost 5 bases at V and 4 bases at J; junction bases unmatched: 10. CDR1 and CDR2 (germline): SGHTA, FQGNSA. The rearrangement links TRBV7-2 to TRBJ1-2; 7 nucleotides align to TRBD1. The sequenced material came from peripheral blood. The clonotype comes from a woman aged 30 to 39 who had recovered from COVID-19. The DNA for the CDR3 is TGTGCCAGCAGCACCAAACAGGGGAGAAGCTATGGCTACACCTTC. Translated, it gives CASSTKQGRSYGYTF.